This T cell receptor beta chain was documented in a study of T-cell memory formation after mild COVID-19 (dated by TCRdb to the early 2020s). In the study overall: Most TCR sequence clusters were specific to one of the two donors. Two young, previously healthy adult volunteers made up the cohort, one male and one female. Longitudinal TCRalpha and TCRbeta repertoire sequencing tracked T-cell clones expanding and contracting after mild COVID-19 in a couple of donors.

These reads were obtained on an Illumina NovaSeq 6000. Using 5'RACE with constant-segment primers, TCRalpha and TCRbeta cDNA libraries were constructed, with sample barcodes and unique molecular identifiers added in the process. RNA was extracted from every sample with Trizol reagent. Libraries were amplified in two PCR steps, with a second sample barcode and Illumina TruSeq adapters added in the second step. Sequencing of libraries was performed on an Illumina NovaSeq with 2 x 150 bp paired-end reads. From the authors' description of their analysis: The reads were demultiplexed and collapsed into UMI-guided consensus sequences using migec v1.2.7. With mixcr v2.1.11, UMI consensuses were aligned to TRA and TRB V and J templates and assembled into clonotypes. Expanded or contracted clonotypes were those called significant by both edgeR and NoisET, with noise models trained on biological replicates. For edgeR calls, a false discovery rate-adjusted p below 0.01 and a log2 fold-change threshold of 1 were applied. As an exploratory analysis of dynamics, max-normalized trajectories of the 1000 most abundant clonotypes were examined with PCA combined with hierarchical clustering. Separately sequenced CD4+ and CD8+ repertoires were used to assign the CD4 or CD8 phenotype of responding clones. TCRdb reworked the public reads: Q25 trimming with fastp, MiXCR clone assembly, productive beta chains retained. Rows matching on CDR3 protein sequence are summarized as one entry with the most common DNA and genes. The V and J calls shown here were made by TCRdb, not taken from the authors' results. For this sample the table gives hundreds of thousands of distinct CDR3 sequences, of which about a sixth were detected only once. The ten largest account for more than 10% of the sample.

Ficoll-Paque density gradient centrifugation was used to isolate PBMCs. The sample holds a few counts of this clonotype. Its target antigen remains unknown. No qualities accompany the bases; no much larger clone lies one base away. Summary of the overall study and its limitations: Some responding clones were detected in pre-infection memory, suggesting pre-existing cross-reactive memory T cells joined the SARS-CoV-2 response. The study included only a couple of mild cases, and larger cohorts that include severe cases with pre-infection samples were judged to be necessary. Clones that contracted from day 15 to 85 showed balanced CD4/CD8 phenotypes, whereas a second wave of clones that expanded from day 15 to 37 leaned towards CD4+. Whether the second-wave clones peaking on day 37 were SARS-CoV-2 specific was not confirmed. Contracting CD4+ clones were located mainly in the CM and EM memory subsets, whereas CD8+ clones were found to be enriched in EMRA.

Relative to germline, V is missing 4 bases and J is missing 5 bases, with 12 bases of the junction outside any gene match. Sequences SGHRS (CDR1) and YFSETQ (CDR2) are obtained from the germline V gene. From its cysteine to its phenylalanine, the CDR3 spans 15 amino acids. This entry keeps only the CDR3 DNA: 45 bases, framed from base 1. The sequence joins TRBV5-1 to TRBJ2-7; 7 central nucleotides agree with TRBD2. The sample was PBMCs or a T cell subset sorted from them (not recorded which). The clonotype comes from an adult woman who had mild COVID-19 (a few samples of this study predate the infection). The sample titles of this study are shuffled in the database, so cell type and time point are left out; the donor was told from shared clones. The CDR3 protein sequence reads: CASSPGRQRGNEQYF. The DNA sequence is TGCGCCAGCAGCCCGGGACGACAGCGGGGCAACGAGCAGTACTTC.